This TCR beta chain was found in a study of blood T cell repertoires in COVID-19. Study information: From the United States, Italy and Spain came samples of acute and convalescent COVID-19. T cells, B-cell-depleted T cells, or PBMCs supplied cDNA or gDNA.

Data came from immunoSEQ multiplex PCR; TCRdb stores just in-frame clones and leaves some out. Of about 130,000 clones listed, less than 90% were seen once; the top ten hold over 15%. Participants' own reports of clinical history determined their cohort assignment. The recovered donors of Cohort 3 showed two negative PCRs, clearance, or symptom resolution. Germline lookup yields CDR1 SGHRS and CDR2 YFSETQ. The CDR3 has 14 residues. V lost 4 bases, J lost 0 bases, and 7 bases lay in between. The clonotype originates from a man aged 25-40 years who had recovered from COVID-19. The V and J genes are TRBV5-1 and TRBJ1-4, with a weak D call TRBD1 (5 bases). The sequenced material came from PBMCs or T cells enriched from blood (not recorded which). The CDR3 is CASSPGSTNEKLFF. CDR3 nucleotide sequence: TGCGCCAGCAGCCCAGGGTCAACTAATGAAAAACTGTTTTTT.